This is a list of T cell receptor beta chains from one sample in a study of blood T cell repertoires in COVID-19. TCRdb's copy holds only in-frame clones and misses some; the assay was immunoSEQ multiplex PCR. The sample has fewer than 350,000 clones; roughly nine tenths are singletons. Source material: PBMCs or T cells enriched from blood (not recorded which). The receptors stem from a man in his sixties who had recovered from COVID-19. Both conserved end residues are part of each CDR3.

v_gene | CDR3aa
TRBV7-9 | CASSLVAVPGNEQFF
TRBV6-5 | CASRGTSGVAEQFF
TRBV11-2 | CASSLDRQPPYEQYF
TRBV24-1 | CATRDTNDQETQYF
TRBV7-2 | CASSIRQGAQPQHF
TRBV25-1 | CASSGTGRQPQHF
TRBV29-1 | CSVGDSGYEQYF
TRBV7-9 | CASSFRQVVADTQYF
TRBV7-3 | CASSRTPGLGGRVGELFF
TRBV5-1 | CASSLDEGGETQYF
TRBV6-5 | CASSKSGVYNEQFF
TRBV18 | CASSLGAELANYGYTF
TRBV28 | CASSSTGSDPKETQYF
TRBV28 | CASTPPRGGQYF
TRBV7-9 | CASSLRGTGSVDYGYTF
TRBV5-8 | CASSLVGAGEPNEQFF
TRBV2 | CASSEASGLAKNIQYF
TRBV7-7 | CASSLDEGETDTQYF
TRBV7-7 | CASSQAPGQGAGEQYF
TRBV5-1 | CASSQGQFSNQPQHF
TRBV18 | CASSERQFLTSGANVLTF
TRBV21-1 | CASSKAGGEVGSNTEAFF
TRBV5-1 | CASSSGQGDAYEQYF
TRBV9 | CASVPSGESTDTQYF
TRBV19 | CASSMRAFTYRVEETQYF
TRBV19 | CASSKGQGNQPQHF
TRBV9 | CASSPDTGGFTEAFF
TRBV27 | CASSFGRGSNEKLFF
TRBV25-1 | CASSESPGLRRNSPLHF
TRBV5-1 | CASSLVASGSYEQYF
TRBV5-1 | CASSFDSNYNEQFF
TRBV19 | CASTPGQGPYEQYF
TRBV5-1 | CASSLVTASYNEQFF
TRBV7-2 | CASSLGPGITEKLFF
TRBV5-1 | CASSRTSGSIDTQYF
TRBV18 | CASSPPANRGDTQYF
TRBV5-5 | CASSPDRNYGYTF
TRBV7-9 | CASSRTGMTYEQYF
TRBV6-5 | CASASGRWTDTQYF